This TCR beta chain was captured in a study of T-cell reconstitution after alpha-beta-depleted transplantation in children. As for this clonotype: Antigen: not known.

Unique molecular identifiers were incorporated into the prepared TCRbeta library. TCRdb itself ran the PCR reads through MiXCR, one entry per CDR3 protein. The table includes 90,000 to 130,000 distinct CDR3 sequences, roughly 6.1% detected once. General study results and limits: Reported findings indicate that, about two months after transplant, alpha-beta T cells came from several hundred expanded clones, which were derived from non-depleted graft cells. Among T cells one year after transplant, newly produced cells accounted for most counts and diversity.

Germline V gene data show CDR1 as MNHEY and CDR2 as SMNVEV (reference sequence). V gave up 5 bases and J gave up 4 bases, with 8 bases separating them. The CDR3 is 12 residues long. The receptor was derived from a male patient aged 2 to 10 who had a stem cell transplant for acute lymphoblastic leukemia, so the T cells may come from the graft donor. This chain connects TRBV27 to TRBJ1-2, with D possibly being TRBD1 (5 bases). The specimen was PBMCs, mostly from graft donor cells, collected 360 days after TCRalphabeta/CD19-depleted stem cell transplant. DNA of the CDR3: TGTGCCAGCAGTCTTCAGGGCTATGGCTACACCTTC. Translating it yields CASSLQGYGYTF.